The 6 T cell receptor beta chains in this list originate from one sample, sequenced in a study of T cell responses to AZD1222 COVID-19 vaccine. Method: immunoSEQ multiplex PCR; TCRdb's copy keeps in-frame clones and lacks some. The repertoire holds about 160,000 clones, with approximately 92% as singletons. The material was peripheral blood, obtained on day 0 of AZD1222 vaccination. The receptors originated from an adult in good health.

The rearrangement uses TRBV9 and TRBJ1-1; D unclear. Trimming cost V 0 bases and J 0 bases, with 6 bases left between them. In germline, CDR1 is SGDLS, CDR2 YYNGEE. This CDR3 region has 14 residues. The CDR3 DNA sequence: TGTGCCAGCAGCGTAGCTGGAGTGAACACTGAAGCTTTCTTT. Protein sequence: CASSVAGVNTEAFF. The whole variable domain, filled in from reference TRBV9 and TRBJ1-1, reads DSGVTQTPKHLITATGQRVTLRCSPRSGDLSVYWYQQSLDQGLQFLIQYYNGEERAKGNILERFSAQQFPDLHSELNLSSLELGDSALYFCASSVAGVNTEAFFGQGTRLTVV.

This chain connects TRBV5-1 to TRBJ2-3, with TRBD2 matching 13 bases. The germline V gene encodes CDR1 SGHRS and CDR2 YFSETQ. V shed 3 bases, J shed 4 bases, and the junction held 5 bases outside the gene matches. CDR3 length: 16 amino acids. The CDR3 is CASSSLTSGGPDTQYF. CDR3 nucleotides: TGCGCCAGCAGCTCACTGACTAGCGGGGGGCCAGATACGCAGTATTTT.

This clone was counted a few times. The chain joins TRBV9 to TRBJ1-4; 7 bases align to TRBD1. Unmatched junction bases numbered 7, after V lost 4 bases and J lost 4 bases. The CDR3 covers 15 residues. Per germline, CDR1 SGDLS and CDR2 YYNGEE. CDR3 nucleotides: TGTGCCAGCAGCTCAGCGGGACAGAGTAATGAAAAACTGTTTTTT. Protein sequence: CASSSAGQSNEKLFF.

The rearrangement uses TRBV5-1 and TRBJ2-7; 7 bases are shared with TRBD2. V dropped 4 bases and J dropped 0; count of bases not matched to a gene: 13. Germline CDR1 and CDR2: SGHRS and YFSETQ. The CDR3 runs 17 residues. The CDR3 coding sequence is TGCGCCAGCAGCCCTACACCGGGGGGAACCAGCTCCTACGAGCAGTACTTC. Translated: CASSPTPGGTSSYEQYF.

A note on this clone: Other DNA sequences within the sample encode an identical CDR3. The chain links TRBV25-1 to TRBJ2-6; D ambiguous. The CDR3 length is 13 residues. V lost 4 bases and J lost 2, with 3 bases in between. Germline-derived CDR1 and CDR2 are MGHDK and SYGVNS. Here the CDR3 reads CASSVTGANVLTF. The CDR3 bases are TGTGCCAGCAGTGTTACTGGGGCCAACGTCCTGACTTTC.

The chain links TRBV29-1 to TRBJ2-5, with 8 bases aligning to TRBD2. CDR3 length: 15 residues. Germline values: CDR1 SQVTM, CDR2 ANQGSEA. V lost 0 bases, J lost 0 bases, and 3 bases stayed unmatched. The CDR3, as DNA: TGCAGCGTTGAAGAGAGCGGGGGAAACCAAGAGACCCAGTACTTC. Protein sequence: CSVEESGGNQETQYF.